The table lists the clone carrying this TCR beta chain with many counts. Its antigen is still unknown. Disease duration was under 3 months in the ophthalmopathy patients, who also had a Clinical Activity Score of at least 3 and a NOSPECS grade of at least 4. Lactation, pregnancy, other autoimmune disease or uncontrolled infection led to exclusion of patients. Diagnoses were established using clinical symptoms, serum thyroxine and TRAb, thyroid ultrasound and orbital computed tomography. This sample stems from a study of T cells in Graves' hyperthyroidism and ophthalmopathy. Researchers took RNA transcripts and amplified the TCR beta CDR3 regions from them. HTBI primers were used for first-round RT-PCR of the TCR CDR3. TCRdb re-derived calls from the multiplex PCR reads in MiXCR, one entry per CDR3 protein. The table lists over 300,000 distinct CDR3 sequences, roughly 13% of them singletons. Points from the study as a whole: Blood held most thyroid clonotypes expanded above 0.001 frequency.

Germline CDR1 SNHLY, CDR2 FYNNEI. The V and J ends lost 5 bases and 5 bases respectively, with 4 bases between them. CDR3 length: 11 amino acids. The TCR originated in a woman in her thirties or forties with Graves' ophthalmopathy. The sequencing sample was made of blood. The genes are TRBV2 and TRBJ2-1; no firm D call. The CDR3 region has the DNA TGTGCCAGCAGTAGAAACAATGAGCAGTTCTTC. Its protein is CASSRNNEQFF.